This T cell receptor (beta chain) is drawn from a study of immune heterogeneity within non-small cell lung tumors. V lost 7 bases, J lost 2 bases, and 9 bases lay in between. Germline CDR1 reads LNHDA; CDR2 reads SQIVND (reference sequence). This CDR3 region has 13 residues. The starting template was genomic DNA from bulk tumor, about 600 ng per sample. Primary tumors were biopsied several times each, far apart, intraoperatively. The study cohort was described as untreated, and its members had newly diagnosed non-small cell lung cancer. They went on to have curative surgery. Samples were obtained from newly diagnosed non-small cell lung cancer patients who were having surgery with curative intent. Multiplex PCR amplified the TCR beta CDR3 region. Its first round ran for around 11 cycles with 32 V and 13 J primers. TCRdb reprocessed the multiplex PCR reads with MiXCR, giving one entry per CDR3 protein. The sample shows some 11,000 distinct CDR3 sequences, roughly 30% of them seen only once.

This clonotype is medium-sized. This chain uses TRBV19 with TRBJ1-5, with D unresolved. This TCR derives from a woman in her fifties or sixties with non-small cell lung cancer. The specimen sequenced was lung tumor tissue. CDR3 loop: CASKLRGNQPQHF. In nucleotides, the CDR3 is TGTGCCAGTAAACTTCGAGGCAATCAGCCCCAGCATTTT.